This T cell receptor (beta chain) was recovered during a study of T cell repertoires in cytomegalovirus infection. Turning to the study itself: Public TCR beta signatures marked donors with CMV infection and the matching HLA. Study results and limitations: HLA-C-restricted CMV-specific TCR beta clonotypes prevailed in the ex vivo response.

TCRdb used MiXCR to reprocess the reads, holding one entry per CDR3 protein. Among around 360,000 distinct CDR3 sequences listed, about 32% were seen once. Worth noting for this clonotype: Its antigen is unknown.

Germline V gene sequence: CDR1 SNHLY, CDR2 FYNNEI. The CDR3 has 15 residues. The V gene lost 3 bases and the J gene lost 4 bases, with 14 bases spanning the gap. The material sequenced was cultured PBMCs, taken from culture after CMV antigen stimulation. The J gene is TRBJ2-3, the V gene TRBV2; D could derive from TRBD1 or TRBD2 (5 bases each). This clonotype was sampled from a human donor in good health (CMV status not recorded). Some clones in this sample may be carry-over from other donors' samples. The CDR3: CASSEGPRTADTQYF. The DNA for the CDR3 is TGTGCCAGCAGTGAGGGACCCCGCACCGCAGATACGCAGTATTTT.